This TCR beta chain was sequenced during a study of blood T cell repertoires in COVID-19. Authors' analysis steps: Scientists estimated how many nucleated cells there were by amplifying reference gene primers. TCRdb keeps only in-frame clones here, not all; method: immunoSEQ multiplex PCR. V and J calls and clone size are given by that table; D and trimming were obtained from the DNA. This sample has under 300,000 clones, with 80% to 85% found just once. Germline lookup yields CDR1 SGHRS and CDR2 YFSETQ. Trimming stripped 4 bases from V and 2 bases from J, with 12 bases between. This CDR3 contains 14 residues.

The sequenced sample consisted of peripheral blood. The V and J genes are TRBV5-1 and TRBJ1-2; D not resolved. The source of this sequence is an older woman with active or convalescent COVID-19. CDR3 in amino acids: CASSHNVGNYGYTF. The CDR3 DNA reads TGCGCCAGCAGCCATAACGTCGGGAACTATGGCTACACCTTC.